A single sample is the source of the 17 T cell receptor beta chains below, sequenced in a study of T cell responses to AZD1222 COVID-19 vaccine. Using immunoSEQ multiplex PCR, the repertoire was profiled, and TCRdb retains in-frame clones only, with some absent. The sample lists roughly 42,000 clones, around 81% occurring once. The sequencing here drew on peripheral blood, taken on day 0 of AZD1222 vaccination. The receptors originated from an adult in good health.

The chain recombines TRBV28 with TRBJ1-1; unclear D gene. CDR3 length: 12 amino acids. Germline V CDR1 and CDR2: MDHEN, SYDVKM. V was clipped by 5 bases and J by 4 bases, with 8 bases between them. The CDR3 is CASSPIGTEAFF. DNA of the CDR3: TGTGCCAGCAGTCCCATCGGCACTGAAGCTTTCTTT.

The rearrangement uses TRBV19 and TRBJ1-5; D is ambiguous. The CDR3 runs 14 residues. The V and J ends lost 5 bases and 2 bases respectively, with 10 bases between them. Germline V gives CDR1 LNHDA, CDR2 SQIVND (reference sequence). The CDR3: CASSGTHGNQPQHF. In DNA, the CDR3 is TGTGCCAGTAGTGGCACCCACGGCAATCAGCCCCAGCATTTT.

The chain recombines TRBV13 with TRBJ2-3; D remains ambiguous. V was shortened by 4 bases and J by 8 bases, with 16 bases between the two germline ends. The CDR3 has 14 residues. Germline V CDR1 and CDR2: PRHDT, FYEKMQ (reference sequence). The DNA for the CDR3 is TGTGCCAGCAGCTCGAACGAAGGCCGAGGTACGCAGTATTTT. Amino acids: CASSSNEGRGTQYF.

The rearrangement joins TRBV7-9 to TRBJ2-5; 10 nucleotides agree with TRBD2. With 5 bases clipped from V and 2 bases from J, the junction kept 14 bases outside the gene matches. The CDR3 length is 18 residues. Germline CDR1 is SEHNR and CDR2 is FQNEAQ (reference sequence). This CDR3 is CASSPRGGSGGLQETQYF. In DNA, the CDR3 is TGTGCCAGCAGCCCCCGGGGGGGTAGCGGGGGGCTTCAAGAGACCCAGTACTTC.

This clone was counted only a few times. The genes are TRBV11-2 and TRBJ1-5; no firm D call. The CDR3 has 13 amino acids. Germline V CDR1 and CDR2: SGHAT, FQNNGV. V was shortened by 1 base and J by 0 bases, with 1 base between the two germline ends. The CDR3 DNA follows: TGTGCCAGCAGCTTAGTTAGCAATCAGCCCCAGCATTTT. Protein: CASSLVSNQPQHF.

The rearrangement links TRBV5-5 to TRBJ2-3, with 9 nucleotides matching TRBD1. CDR3 size: 16 residues. CDR1 and CDR2 (germline): SGHKS, YYEKEE (reference sequence). V gave up 5 bases and J gave up 1 base; unmatched junction bases: 8. The CDR3 DNA follows: TGTGCCAGCAGTTCTCGAACAGGGGGCGGCACAGATACGCAGTATTTT. Its protein is CASSSRTGGGTDTQYF.

This clone was recorded a few times. The V and J genes are TRBV13 and TRBJ2-1, with D perhaps given as TRBD1 or TRBD2 (5 bases each). Germline V gene sequence: CDR1 PRHDT, CDR2 FYEKMQ (reference sequence). The CDR3 covers 15 residues. With 6 bases removed from V and 3 bases from J, the gap between germline ends came to 15 bases. CDR3 sequence (DNA): TGTGCCAGCAGGCAGCAGGGACCCTACTACAATGAGCAGTTCTTC. The encoded protein is CASRQQGPYYNEQFF.

The rearrangement uses TRBV15 and TRBJ2-5; D might be TRBD1 (5 bases). CDR3 size: 15 residues. V lost 0 bases to trimming and J lost 2 bases, with 10 bases between them. CDR1 is LNHNV and CDR2 is YYDKDF in the germline V gene (reference sequence). In DNA form, the CDR3 reads TGTGCCACCAGCAGAGATAAAGGGGAACAAGAGACCCAGTACTTC. This gives the protein CATSRDKGEQETQYF.

The rearrangement uses TRBV27 and TRBJ1-4, with 10 bases aligning to TRBD1. The CDR3 spans 18 residues. Per the germline V gene, CDR1 is MNHEY and CDR2 is SMNVEV (reference sequence). With 6 bases clipped from V and 7 bases from J, the junction kept 17 bases outside the gene matches. The CDR3 region is CASRRTGTGVSVGEKLFF. As DNA, the CDR3 is TGTGCCAGCAGGCGAACCGGGACAGGGGTTTCAGTAGGTGAAAAACTGTTTTTT.

This clone appeared a few times. The rearrangement links TRBV28 to TRBJ2-7; a possible D gene is TRBD1 (6 bases). Trimming stripped 6 bases from V and 8 bases from J, with 17 bases between. The germline V gene has CDR1 MDHEN and CDR2 SYDVKM. CDR3 size: 13 residues. DNA for the CDR3: TGTGCCAGCAGCCTAGGACAGCTCGGGAAGCAGTACTTC. This sequence encodes CASSLGQLGKQYF. Full variable domain (remainder filled in from reference TRBV28 and TRBJ2-7): DVKVTQSSRYLVKRTGEKVFLECVQDMDHENMFWYRQDPGLGLRLIYFSYDVKMKEKGDIPEGYSVSREKKERFSLILESASTNQTSMYLCASSLGQLGKQYFGPGTRLTVT.

The chain carries TRBV28 and TRBJ2-7; 9 bases line up with TRBD1. The J segment lost 6 bases and the V segment lost 6 bases, leaving 9 bases of the junction unmatched. Per germline, CDR1 MDHEN and CDR2 SYDVKM. The length of the CDR3 is 14 residues. The CDR3 region is CASRIGTGYSEQYF. Here the CDR3 DNA reads TGTGCCAGCAGGATCGGGACAGGGTACAGCGAGCAGTACTTC.

This chain joins TRBV5-6 and TRBJ2-3, with 11 bases identical to TRBD2. Germline V CDR1 and CDR2: SGHDT, YYEEEE. V trimming: 2 bases; J trimming: 6 bases; junction bases outside the gene matches: 5. There are 15 residues in the CDR3. The CDR3 region is CASSFLTSGADTQYF. The CDR3 coding sequence is TGTGCCAGCAGCTTCCTGACTAGCGGGGCGGATACGCAGTATTTT.

The chain combines TRBV11-2 with TRBJ1-1, with D unclear. This CDR3 has 13 residues. CDR1 is SGHAT, CDR2 FQNNGV, per germline. V lost 0 bases and J lost 1, with 3 bases in between. DNA for the CDR3: TGTGCCAGCAGCTTAGAACCGAACACTGAAGCTTTCTTT. This gives the protein CASSLEPNTEAFF. Complete variable domain (other parts from reference TRBV11-2 and TRBJ1-1): EAGVAQSPRYKIIEKRQSVAFWCNPISGHATLYWYQQILGQGPKLLIQFQNNGVVDDSQLPKDRFSAERLKGVDSTLKIQPAKLEDSAVYLCASSLEPNTEAFFGQGTRLTVV.

The chain joins TRBV5-6 to TRBJ2-3; D may be TRBD2 (6 bases). CDR3 length: 14 amino acids. Per germline, CDR1 SGHDT and CDR2 YYEEEE. V lost 6 bases to trimming and J lost 1 base, with 12 bases between them. CDR3 in DNA: TGTGCCAGCATTTGGAGGGCCGGCACAGATACGCAGTATTTT. It yields the protein CASIWRAGTDTQYF.

The table lists this clone with a count of one. The chain uses TRBV30 and TRBJ1-1; possibly TRBD1 for D (6 bases). The CDR3 runs to 12 residues. Germline CDR1 and CDR2: GTSNPN and SVGIG (reference sequence). V was pared by 5 bases and J by 5 bases, with 12 bases between. In DNA, the CDR3 is TGTGCCTGGGTAACAGGGCGTACTGAAGCTTTCTTT. Its protein product is CAWVTGRTEAFF.

The rearrangement links TRBV6-5 to TRBJ2-7, with 10 bases aligning to TRBD1. The CDR3 is 15 residues long. Germline V gives CDR1 MNHEY, CDR2 SVGAGI. The ends lost 0 bases at V and 4 bases at J; junction bases unmatched: 3. In nucleotides, the CDR3 is TGTGCCAGCAGTTACTCACCGGGACAGGGGTACGAGCAGTACTTC. It specifies CASSYSPGQGYEQYF.

The sample holds one count of this clone. The chain carries TRBV28 and TRBJ1-1, with unresolved D. The length of the CDR3 is 15 residues. The V end was cut by 7 bases, the J end by 0 bases, with 15 bases between. Germline values: CDR1 MDHEN, CDR2 SYDVKM. For the CDR3, the DNA is TGTGCCAGCACCTCGACTCAGGTGATGAACACTGAAGCTTTCTTT. Residues: CASTSTQVMNTEAFF. Full variable domain (missing parts from reference TRBV28 and TRBJ1-1): DVKVTQSSRYLVKRTGEKVFLECVQDMDHENMFWYRQDPGLGLRLIYFSYDVKMKEKGDIPEGYSVSREKKERFSLILESASTNQTSMYLCASTSTQVMNTEAFFGQGTRLTVV.